Following are 25 T cell receptor beta chains from one sample sequenced in a study of blood T cells in healthy people across ages. The authors ran a second PCR of roughly 6 to 12 cycles using a sample-barcoded 5' primer and a J-beta primer mix. One entry per CDR3 protein, called by TCRdb with MiXCR from the 5' RACE reads. The table includes some 800,000 distinct CDR3 sequences, more than 40% detected once. The sample consisted of blood. The source is a man aged 60-69 years in good health.

This clonotype was observed a few times. V gene TRBV5-1 combines with J gene TRBJ1-1, with D tentatively TRBD1 (5 bases). Per germline, CDR1 SGHRS and CDR2 YFSETQ. Trimming took 0 bases from V and 0 from J, leaving 9 bases between them. The CDR3 totals 15 residues. CDR3 protein: CASSLEGRVNTEAFF. CDR3 sequence (DNA): TGCGCCAGCAGCTTGGAGGGGCGTGTGAACACTGAAGCTTTCTTT.

CDR3 sequence (DNA): TGTGCCAGCAGTCTATCAGGGAGGTTGATGGAGCAGTTCTTC. It translates to CASSLSGRLMEQFF. The rearrangement uses TRBV12-3 or TRBV12-4 and TRBJ2-1; possible D gene TRBD2, 6 bases. The CDR3 extends over 14 amino acids. With 5 bases removed from V and 10 bases from J, the gap between germline ends came to 18 bases.

This clonotype was seen a few times. The V gene is TRBV27, the J gene TRBJ1-2, with D perhaps matching TRBD1 (5 bases). Trimming removed 4 bases at V and 4 bases at J, with 16 bases between. Germline CDR1 and CDR2: MNHEY and SMNVEV (reference sequence). The CDR3 extends over 15 amino acids. Written as DNA, the CDR3 is TGTGCCAGCAGTTCTACGAAACGGCAGGGCTATGGCTACACCTTC. It translates to CASSSTKRQGYGYTF.

The chain couples TRBV20-1 to TRBJ2-7; TRBD1 matches at 9 bases. This CDR3 is built from 11 residues. Germline lookup yields CDR1 DFQATT and CDR2 SNEGSKA (reference sequence). Unmatched junction bases numbered 3, after V lost 6 bases and J lost 6 bases. The CDR3 protein is CSALGQGEQYF. The DNA of the CDR3 is TGCAGTGCCCTGGGACAGGGCGAGCAGTACTTC.

The chain carries TRBV12-3 or TRBV12-4 and TRBJ2-4; D may match TRBD1 or TRBD2 (5 bases each). The CDR3 loop spans 11 amino acids. Trimming took 9 bases from V and 13 from J, leaving 16 bases between them. CDR3: CASATIGAQYF. CDR3 coding DNA: TGTGCCAGTGCCACTATCGGGGCCCAGTACTTC.

The table lists this clonotype with a few counts. This chain links TRBV14 with TRBJ2-7; D unresolved. CDR3 length: 13 amino acids. The V end was cut by 2 bases, the J end by 2 bases, with 7 bases between. Germline CDR1 and CDR2: SGHDN and FVKESK. The CDR3 DNA reads TGTGCCAGCAGCCAAAGACGAACCTACGAGCAGTACTTC. This sequence encodes CASSQRRTYEQYF.

The chain recombines TRBV7-9 with TRBJ2-7; D is perhaps TRBD1 (5 bases). The length of the CDR3 is 12 residues. Trimming shortened V by 5 bases and J by 9 bases, and 14 bases separated the two germline ends. Germline values: CDR1 SEHNR, CDR2 FQNEAQ (reference sequence). The CDR3 DNA follows: TGTGCCAGCAGCGTAGACAGTACGTCGCAGTACTTC. Protein sequence: CASSVDSTSQYF.

This chain connects TRBV2 to TRBJ2-3; TRBD1 matches at 8 bases. CDR3 size: 15 residues. The germline gives CDR1 SNHLY, CDR2 FYNNEI. After removal of 9 bases from V and 4 bases from J, the junction contained 12 bases not matched to a gene. The CDR3 loop reads CARNTDRGSSDTQYF. CDR3 coding DNA: TGTGCCAGGAACACCGACAGGGGATCGTCAGATACGCAGTATTTT.

In this sample, this clonotype turned up many times. V usage is TRBV4-3 and J usage is TRBJ1-1; no clear D. Trimming removed 5 bases from V and 1 base from J, with 11 bases in between. The CDR3 runs 14 residues. Per germline, CDR1 LGHNA and CDR2 YSLEER. The CDR3 nucleotides read TGCGCCAGCAGCTTGACCCGACGGAACACTGAAGCTTTCTTT. It yields the protein CASSLTRRNTEAFF.

The chain is built from TRBV20-1 and TRBJ2-7; 10 bases match TRBD1. CDR3 length equals 15 residues. The germline CDR1 and CDR2 sequences are DFQATT and SNEGSKA (reference sequence). V gave up 3 bases and J gave up 4 bases; unmatched junction bases: 9. The CDR3 here is CSARGRQGAWYEQYF. The CDR3 DNA is TGCAGTGCTAGGGGGCGACAGGGGGCCTGGTACGAGCAGTACTTC.

This clonotype showed up just a few times. V and J are TRBV12-3 or TRBV12-4 and TRBJ1-4; D is possibly TRBD1 (5 bases). This CDR3 contains 17 residues. Trimming cost V 6 bases and J 1 base, with 18 bases left between them. DNA for the CDR3: TGTGCCAGCAGGACGGACGAGGGGCAGGAAACTAATGAAAAACTGTTTTTT. As protein: CASRTDEGQETNEKLFF.

This clonotype was counted ten times or more. V usage is TRBV7-2 and J usage is TRBJ1-5; no clear D gene. Trimming removed 2 bases at V and 2 bases at J, with 7 bases between. This CDR3 region has 14 residues. CDR1 is SGHTA and CDR2 is FQGNSA in the germline V gene. The CDR3 protein is CASSLRQGNQPQHF. The CDR3 nucleotides are TGTGCCAGCAGCTTAAGGCAGGGCAATCAGCCCCAGCATTTT.

This clonotype is a singleton in its sample. This sequence joins TRBV7-3 and TRBJ2-7; 11 bases match TRBD1. This CDR3 is built from 16 residues. With V trimmed by 3 bases and J by 4 bases, 8 bases remained unmatched. Germline values: CDR1 SGHTA, CDR2 FQGTGA. This chain's CDR3 is CASSFSRDRGLYEQYF. CDR3 nucleotide sequence: TGTGCCAGCAGCTTTTCCCGGGACAGGGGGTTATACGAGCAGTACTTC.

The sample holds a few counts of this clonotype. The V and J genes are TRBV4-1 and TRBJ2-7; the D gene could be TRBD1 or TRBD2 (5 bases each). From germline, CDR1 is MGHRA and CDR2 YSYEKL. Trimming removed 3 bases at V and 3 bases at J, with 15 bases between. CDR3 length: 15 residues. The DNA of the CDR3 is TGCGCCAGCAGCCAGGGGGTAGGGAATGTCTACGAGCAGTACTTC. Translated, it gives CASSQGVGNVYEQYF.

This chain joins TRBV7-2 and TRBJ2-4, with D perhaps TRBD1 or TRBD2 (5 bases each). The J call could be wrong; TRBJ2-5 is a better fit for the DNA end. This CDR3 has 14 amino acids. Germline lookup yields CDR1 SGHTA and CDR2 FQGNSA. The CDR3 nucleotides are TGTGCCAGCAGCGGGACGTTAAGAGGGGAGACCCAGTACTTC. Its protein product is CASSGTLRGETQYF.

This clonotype appeared a few times. V usage is TRBV10-3 and J usage is TRBJ2-7; unclear D gene. Germline V lookup: CDR1 ENHRY, CDR2 SYGVKD. The ends were cut back, 3 bases at V and 4 bases at J, with 7 bases in the middle. There are 12 residues in the CDR3. The CDR3 loop is CAISDMGYEQYF. Written as DNA, the CDR3 is TGTGCCATCAGTGATATGGGGTACGAGCAGTACTTC.

This clonotype was detected a few times. The CDR3 bases are TGTGCCTGGAGTGTACTAAAGGGAGGTGGGACTGAAGCTTTCTTT. Protein sequence: CAWSVLKGGGTEAFF. The chain has TRBV30 and TRBJ1-1; D not certain. This CDR3 has 15 residues. CDR1 and CDR2 (germline): GTSNPN, SVGIG (reference sequence). V was trimmed by 0 bases and J by 5 bases, leaving 16 bases between them.

This sequence joins TRBV6-4 and TRBJ2-1; tentative D call: TRBD1 (5 bases). The CDR3 is 14 amino acids. Per the germline V gene, CDR1 is MRHNA and CDR2 is SNTAGT. The V end was cut by 6 bases, the J end by 5 bases, with 14 bases between. For the CDR3, the DNA is TGTGCCAGCAGACCCGACAGTACCAACAATGAGCAGTTCTTC. This codes for CASRPDSTNNEQFF.

The sample holds many counts of this clonotype. The V gene is TRBV7-3, the J gene TRBJ2-3; D is possibly TRBD2 (6 bases). The germline V gene encodes CDR1 SGHTA and CDR2 FQGTGA. The ends were cut back, 4 bases at V and 4 bases at J, with 18 bases in the middle. This CDR3 contains 16 residues. Written as DNA, the CDR3 is TGTGCCAGCAGCTCTGAACTAGCTTCCCCGCCAGATACGCAGTATTTT. Residues: CASSSELASPPDTQYF. Supplemented by reference TRBV7-3 and TRBJ2-3, the full variable domain reads GAGVSQTPSNKVTEKGKYVELRCDPISGHTALYWYRQSLGQGPEFLIYFQGTGAADDSGLPNDRFFAVRPEGSVSTLKIQRTERGDSAVYLCASSSELASPPDTQYFGPGTRLTVL.

The table lists this clonotype with a few counts. The rearrangement links TRBV5-6 to TRBJ2-3, with D maybe TRBD1 (6 bases). Germline values: CDR1 SGHDT, CDR2 YYEEEE. The CDR3 contains 14 residues. Trimming stripped 8 bases from V and 2 bases from J, with 15 bases between. This chain's CDR3 is CASTPGQLTDTQYF. In DNA form, the CDR3 reads TGTGCCAGTACCCCCGGACAGCTCACAGATACGCAGTATTTT.

With regard to this clonotype: A read error is possible here, since a much larger clone lies one base away. J is TRBJ2-7 and V is TRBV6-5; no firm D call. CDR3 size: 15 residues. CDR1 is MNHEY, CDR2 SVGAGI, per germline. V was cut by 0 bases and J by 12 bases, with 21 bases left in between. In DNA form, the CDR3 reads TGTGCCAGCAGTTACTCATCTCGTAACTTCGCGAGGACGTACTTC. Its protein product is CASSYSSRNFARTYF.

V and J are TRBV2 and TRBJ2-7; weak D call: TRBD1 (6 bases). Deletions cut 6 bases from V and 3 bases from J, with 24 bases between. The CDR3 has 17 amino acids. Germline lookup yields CDR1 SNHLY and CDR2 FYNNEI. The CDR3 region is CASRERRIGTPSYEQYF. CDR3 nucleotides: TGTGCCAGCAGGGAAAGACGGATCGGGACACCCAGCTACGAGCAGTACTTC.

J is TRBJ2-2 and V is TRBV29-1; 7 bases line up with TRBD1. V gave up 5 bases and J gave up 2 bases; unmatched junction bases: 5. The germline V gene encodes CDR1 SQVTM and CDR2 ANQGSEA. The CDR3 contains 14 residues. The CDR3 sequence is CSVRRQGNTGELFF. CDR3 DNA: TGCAGCGTTAGGAGACAGGGAAACACCGGGGAGCTGTTTTTT.

This clonotype has only a few counts. The chain carries TRBV5-6 and TRBJ2-4; a possible D gene is TRBD1 (5 bases). Trimming took off 1 base at V and 13 bases at J, with 21 bases between the two ends. Germline V gene data show CDR1 as SGHDT and CDR2 as YYEEEE. The CDR3 contains 15 residues. CDR3 protein: CASSLYPTEASKQYF. The CDR3 nucleotides read TGTGCCAGCAGCTTGTACCCGACAGAGGCATCGAAGCAGTACTTC.

This clonotype has only a few counts. The rearrangement links TRBV12-3 or TRBV12-4 to TRBJ1-2; 8 positions agree with TRBD1. Trimming removed 3 bases from V and 4 bases from J; junction bases left unmatched: 7. The CDR3 totals 15 residues. CDR3 residues: CASSLGRGLGYGYTF. DNA of the CDR3: TGTGCCAGCAGTTTGGGCAGGGGGCTGGGCTATGGCTACACCTTC.